Sequencing of this TCR beta chain was carried out in a study of T cell changes during pregnancy in multiple sclerosis. Here immunoSEQ multiplex PCR was the method, and the copy in TCRdb shows in-frame clones only, minus some. The data contain 73,000 or so clones, 75% to 95% of them singletons. The CDR3 is 16 amino acids. The trim removed 1 base at V and 5 bases at J, leaving 7 bases unmatched. From germline, CDR1 is SGHDN and CDR2 FVKESK. The V gene is TRBV14, the J gene TRBJ2-1; TRBD2 agrees at 8 bases. Sequencing used peripheral blood, obtained in the second trimester of pregnancy. The receptor's source is a female donor with multiple sclerosis, enrolled in a pregnancy study. The DNA for the CDR3 is TGTGCCAGCAGCCAAGCACCGGGACTAGGCCACAATGAGCAGTTCTTC. Translated: CASSQAPGLGHNEQFF. The entire variable domain, with the rest obtained from reference TRBV14 and TRBJ2-1, is as follows: EAGVTQFPSHSVIEKGQTVTLRCDPISGHDNLYWYRRVMGKEIKFLLHFVKESKQDESGMPNNRFLAERTGGTYSTLKVQPAELEDSGVYFCASSQAPGLGHNEQFFGPGTRLTVL.